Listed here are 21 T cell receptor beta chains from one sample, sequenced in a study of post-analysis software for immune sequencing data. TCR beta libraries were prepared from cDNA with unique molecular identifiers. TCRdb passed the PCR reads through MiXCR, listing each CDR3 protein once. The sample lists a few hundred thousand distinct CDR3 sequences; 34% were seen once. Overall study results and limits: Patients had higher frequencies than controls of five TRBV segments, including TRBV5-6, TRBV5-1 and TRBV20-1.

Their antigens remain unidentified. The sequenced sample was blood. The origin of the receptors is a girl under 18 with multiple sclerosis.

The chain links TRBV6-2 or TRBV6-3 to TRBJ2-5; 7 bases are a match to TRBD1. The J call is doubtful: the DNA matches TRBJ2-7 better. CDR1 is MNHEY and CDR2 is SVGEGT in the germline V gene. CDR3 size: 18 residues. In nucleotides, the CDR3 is TGTGCCAGCAGTTATGATTCGGGACAGTTCAGTGCGAACTACGAGCAGTACTTC. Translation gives CASSYDSGQFSANYEQYF.

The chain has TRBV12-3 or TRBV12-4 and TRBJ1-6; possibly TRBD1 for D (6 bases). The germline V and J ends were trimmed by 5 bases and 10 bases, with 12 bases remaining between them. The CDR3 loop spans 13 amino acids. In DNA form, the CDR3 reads TGTGCCAGCAGTCCGGCAGGGGACTCACCCCTCCACTTT. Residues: CASSPAGDSPLHF.

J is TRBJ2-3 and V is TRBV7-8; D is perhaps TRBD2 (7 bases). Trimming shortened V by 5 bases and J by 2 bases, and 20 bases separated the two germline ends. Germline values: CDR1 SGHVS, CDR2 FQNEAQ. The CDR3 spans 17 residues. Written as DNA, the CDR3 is TGTGCCAGCAGCCCGCTTGTGCGGGGGCCCCTCACAGATACGCAGTATTTT. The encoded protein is CASSPLVRGPLTDTQYF.

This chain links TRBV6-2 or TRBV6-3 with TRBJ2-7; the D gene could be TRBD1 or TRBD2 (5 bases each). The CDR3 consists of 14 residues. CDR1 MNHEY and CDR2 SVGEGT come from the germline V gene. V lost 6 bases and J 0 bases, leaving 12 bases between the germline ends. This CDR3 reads CASSRRDDSYEQYF. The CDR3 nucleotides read TGTGCCAGCAGCCGTCGGGACGACTCCTACGAGCAGTACTTC.

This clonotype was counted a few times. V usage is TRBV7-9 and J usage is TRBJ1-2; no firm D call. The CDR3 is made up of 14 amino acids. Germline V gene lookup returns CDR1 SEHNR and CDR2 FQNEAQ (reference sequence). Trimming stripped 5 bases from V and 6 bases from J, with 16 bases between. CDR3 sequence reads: CASSRGWVGDGYTF. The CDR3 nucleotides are TGTGCCAGCAGCCGGGGATGGGTTGGTGATGGCTACACCTTC.

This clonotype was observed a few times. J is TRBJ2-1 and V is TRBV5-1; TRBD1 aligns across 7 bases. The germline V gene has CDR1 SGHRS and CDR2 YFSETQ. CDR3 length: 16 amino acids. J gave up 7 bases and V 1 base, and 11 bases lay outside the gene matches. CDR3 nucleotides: TGCGCCAGCAGCTTGCGCACCGGAACAGGGGATAATGAGCAGTTCTTC. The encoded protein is CASSLRTGTGDNEQFF.

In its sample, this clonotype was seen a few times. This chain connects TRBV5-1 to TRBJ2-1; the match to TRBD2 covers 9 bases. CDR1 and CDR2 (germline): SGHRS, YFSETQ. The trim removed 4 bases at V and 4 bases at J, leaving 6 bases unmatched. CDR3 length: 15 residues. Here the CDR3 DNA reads TGCGCCAGCAGCGCGGGAGGGACCGAGTACAATGAGCAGTTCTTC. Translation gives CASSAGGTEYNEQFF. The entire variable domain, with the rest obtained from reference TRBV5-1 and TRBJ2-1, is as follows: KAGVTQTPRYLIKTRGQQVTLSCSPISGHRSVSWYQQTPGQGLQFLFEYFSETQRNKGNFPGRFSGRQFSNSRSEMNVSTLELGDSALYLCASSAGGTEYNEQFFGPGTRLTVL.

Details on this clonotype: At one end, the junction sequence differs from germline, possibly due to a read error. The CDR3 nucleotides are TGCGCCAGTACTTCCCGACGGGCGACACTAGGAGCTTTCTTT. Translating it yields CASTSRRATLGAFF. The V gene is TRBV7-9, the J gene TRBJ1-1; D not certain. The CDR3 has 14 residues. Per germline, CDR1 SEHNR and CDR2 FQNEAQ (reference sequence).

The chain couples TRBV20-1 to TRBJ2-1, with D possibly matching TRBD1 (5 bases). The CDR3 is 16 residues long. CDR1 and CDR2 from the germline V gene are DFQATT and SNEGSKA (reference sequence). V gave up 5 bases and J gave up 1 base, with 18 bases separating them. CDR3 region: CSALTRQSLSYNEQFF. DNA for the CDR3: TGCAGTGCTTTGACCCGACAGTCCTTATCCTACAATGAGCAGTTCTTC.

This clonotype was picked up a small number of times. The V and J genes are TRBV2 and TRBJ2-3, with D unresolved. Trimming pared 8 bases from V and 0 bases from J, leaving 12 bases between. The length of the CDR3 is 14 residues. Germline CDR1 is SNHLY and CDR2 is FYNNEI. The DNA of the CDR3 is TGTGCCAGCGTGGCGGATACTAGCACAGATACGCAGTATTTT. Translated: CASVADTSTDTQYF. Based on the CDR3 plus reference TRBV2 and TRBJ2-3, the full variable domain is EPEVTQTPSHQVTQMGQEVILRCVPISNHLYFYWYRQILGQKVEFLVSFYNNEISEKSEIFDDQFSVERPDGSNFTLKIRSTKLEDSAMYFCASVADTSTDTQYFGPGTRLTVL.

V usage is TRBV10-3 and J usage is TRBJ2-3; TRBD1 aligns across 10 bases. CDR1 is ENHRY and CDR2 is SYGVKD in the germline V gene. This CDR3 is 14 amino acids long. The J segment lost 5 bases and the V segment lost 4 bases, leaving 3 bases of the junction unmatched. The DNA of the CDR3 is TGTGCCATCAGTGGACAGGGGGCTGAAGATACGCAGTATTTT. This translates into CAISGQGAEDTQYF.

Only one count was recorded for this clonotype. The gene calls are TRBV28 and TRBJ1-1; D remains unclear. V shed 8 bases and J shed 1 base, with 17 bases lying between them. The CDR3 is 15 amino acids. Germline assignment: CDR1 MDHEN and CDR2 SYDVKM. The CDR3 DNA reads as TGTGCCAGCCGGTTGACAACACAACCGAACACTGAAGCTTTCTTT. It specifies CASRLTTQPNTEAFF.

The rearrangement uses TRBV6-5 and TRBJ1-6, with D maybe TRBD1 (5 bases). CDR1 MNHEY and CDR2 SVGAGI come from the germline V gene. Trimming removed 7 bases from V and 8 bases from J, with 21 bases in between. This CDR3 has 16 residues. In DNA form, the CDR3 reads TGTGCCAGCAATCCCCTAGCAGGGATACGTGATTCACCCCTCCACTTT. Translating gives CASNPLAGIRDSPLHF.

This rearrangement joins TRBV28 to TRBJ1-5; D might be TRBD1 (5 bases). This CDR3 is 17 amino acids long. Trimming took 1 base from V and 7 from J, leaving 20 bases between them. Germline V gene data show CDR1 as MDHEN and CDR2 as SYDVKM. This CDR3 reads CASSLSAPGTAKQPQHF. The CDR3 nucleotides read TGTGCCAGCAGTTTATCCGCTCCCGGGACCGCTAAACAGCCCCAGCATTTT.

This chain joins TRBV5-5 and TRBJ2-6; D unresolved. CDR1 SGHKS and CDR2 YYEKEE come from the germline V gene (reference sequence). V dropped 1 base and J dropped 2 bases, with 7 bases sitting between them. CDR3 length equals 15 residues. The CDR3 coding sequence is TGTGCCAGCAGCTTGTATGATCCTGGGGCCAACGTCCTGACTTTC. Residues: CASSLYDPGANVLTF.

The CDR3 coding sequence is TGCAGTGCTAGCCCCACCTCTGGACAGGGGCCTTACGGAGCTTTCTTT. Translated: CSASPTSGQGPYGAFF. The V gene is TRBV20-1, the J gene TRBJ1-1; TRBD1 aligns across 9 bases. The trim removed 3 bases at V and 10 bases at J, leaving 18 bases unmatched. The CDR3 consists of 16 residues. From germline, CDR1 is DFQATT and CDR2 SNEGSKA (reference sequence).

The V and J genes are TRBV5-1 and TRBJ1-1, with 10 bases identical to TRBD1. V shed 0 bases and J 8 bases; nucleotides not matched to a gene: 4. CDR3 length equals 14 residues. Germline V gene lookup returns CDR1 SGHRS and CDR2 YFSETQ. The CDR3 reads CASSLDSTGGEAFF. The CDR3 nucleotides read TGCGCCAGCAGCTTGGATTCGACAGGGGGCGAAGCTTTCTTT.

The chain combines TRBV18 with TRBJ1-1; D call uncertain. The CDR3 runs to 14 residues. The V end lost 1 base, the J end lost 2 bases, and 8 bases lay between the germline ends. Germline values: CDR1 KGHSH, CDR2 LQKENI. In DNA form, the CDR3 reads TGTGCCAGCTCACCACGCCAGGACAACACTGAAGCTTTCTTT. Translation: CASSPRQDNTEAFF.

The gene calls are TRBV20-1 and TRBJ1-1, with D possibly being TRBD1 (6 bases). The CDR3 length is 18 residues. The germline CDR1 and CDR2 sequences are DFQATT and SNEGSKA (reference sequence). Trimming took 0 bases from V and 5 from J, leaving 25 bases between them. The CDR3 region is CSARDLLRQDAPGTEAFF. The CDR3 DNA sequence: TGCAGTGCTAGAGACCTGTTGAGACAGGATGCCCCGGGGACTGAAGCTTTCTTT.

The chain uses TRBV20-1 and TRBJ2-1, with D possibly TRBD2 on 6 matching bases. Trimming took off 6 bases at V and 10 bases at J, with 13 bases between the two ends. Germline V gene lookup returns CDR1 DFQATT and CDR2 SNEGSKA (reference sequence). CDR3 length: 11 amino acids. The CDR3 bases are TGCAGTGCGGACCGGGACTCGGAGCAGTTCTTC. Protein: CSADRDSEQFF.

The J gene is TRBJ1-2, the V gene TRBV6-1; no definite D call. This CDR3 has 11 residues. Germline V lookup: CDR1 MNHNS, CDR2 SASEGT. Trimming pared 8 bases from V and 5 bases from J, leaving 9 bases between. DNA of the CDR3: TGTGCCAGCTCGACGGTATATGGCTACACCTTC. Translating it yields CASSTVYGYTF.